These 8 T cell receptor beta chains came from one sample sequenced in a study of metastatic and nonmetastatic thyroid tumors (dated by TCRdb to 2020 to 2021). Library preparation used PCR. The sequencer was an Illumina HiSeq 4000. The public reads were run again by TCRdb, first through fastp at Q25 and then through MiXCR, and only productive beta chains were kept. The sample table shows some 15,000 clones, and more than 20% are seen once. Around 9.3% of the sample comes from the top ten. No patient had received any treatment before thyroid surgery. The specimen sequenced was adjacent normal tissue. The receptors come from a female donor with papillary thyroid cancer or a benign thyroid nodule (not recorded which). Some clones in this sample may be carry-over from other donors' samples.

There are a few counts of this clone. The chain joins TRBV11-3 to TRBJ2-7, with 10 bases identical to TRBD1. The CDR3 spans 13 residues. V was pared by 3 bases and J by 5 bases, with 1 base of the junction left unmatched. In germline, CDR1 is SGHNT, CDR2 YENEEA. CDR3 DNA sequence: TGTGCCAGCAGCTTCGGACAGGGGGACGAGCAGTACTTC. Protein sequence: CASSFGQGDEQYF.

This clone has ten or more counts. The rearrangement joins TRBV6-1 to TRBJ2-1; D is perhaps TRBD2 (6 bases). CDR1 and CDR2 (germline): MNHNS, SASEGT. Trimming shortened V by 5 bases and J by 0 bases, and 14 bases separated the two germline ends. CDR3 length: 16 residues. The CDR3 here is CASSPGRDASYNEQFF. In DNA, the CDR3 is TGTGCCAGCAGTCCGGGGCGGGACGCCTCCTACAATGAGCAGTTCTTC.

The chain combines TRBV6-1 with TRBJ2-7, with a possible D match to TRBD2 (5 bases). The CDR3 has 12 residues. Germline-derived CDR1 and CDR2 are MNHNS and SASEGT. The V gene lost 4 bases and the J gene lost 1 base, with 5 bases spanning the gap. Here the CDR3 reads CASSGTSYEQYF. CDR3 DNA sequence: TGTGCCAGCAGTGGGACTTCCTACGAGCAGTACTTC.

This clone was counted between two and nine times. The chain combines TRBV6-6 with TRBJ2-3, with D perhaps assigned TRBD1 or TRBD2 (5 bases each). The germline CDR1 and CDR2 sequences are MNHNY and SVGAGI (reference sequence). This CDR3 has 15 amino acids. The ends were cut back, 4 bases at V and 3 bases at J, with 14 bases in the middle. CDR3 protein: CASSFSGEGTDTQYF. The CDR3 DNA is TGTGCCAGCAGTTTTTCAGGAGAGGGGACAGATACGCAGTATTTT.

This clone was counted at least ten times. This chain joins TRBV19 and TRBJ1-1; the D is unclear. Looked up from germline, CDR1 is LNHDA and CDR2 is SQIVND (reference sequence). V shed 7 bases and J shed 0 bases, with 12 bases lying between them. The CDR3 sequence is 14 residues long. The CDR3 DNA reads TGTGCCAGTACCATCGAGCCTCTGAACACTGAAGCTTTCTTT. It encodes CASTIEPLNTEAFF.

This chain joins TRBV20-1 and TRBJ2-7; D not certain. The CDR3 is made up of 12 amino acids. Per germline, CDR1 DFQATT and CDR2 SNEGSKA (reference sequence). Trimming pared 3 bases from V and 1 base from J, leaving 7 bases between. CDR3 DNA: TGCAGTGCTAGCTGGGAATCCTACGAGCAGTACTTC. Its protein is CSASWESYEQYF.

V gene TRBV20-1 combines with J gene TRBJ1-5, with TRBD1 as a possible D gene (6 bases). This CDR3 is built from 14 residues. The germline CDR1 and CDR2 sequences are DFQATT and SNEGSKA (reference sequence). With 1 base removed from V and 11 bases from J, the gap between germline ends came to 18 bases. The CDR3 sequence is CSARVAGVGQSQHF. DNA for the CDR3: TGCAGTGCTAGAGTCGCAGGCGTCGGACAGTCCCAGCATTTT.

The rearrangement joins TRBV20-1 to TRBJ1-6; 8 bases line up with TRBD1. The trim removed 6 bases at V and 7 bases at J, leaving 11 bases unmatched. Per germline, CDR1 DFQATT and CDR2 SNEGSKA (reference sequence). This CDR3 spans 15 amino acids. This CDR3 reads CSAGLGQGENSPLHF. The CDR3 DNA reads TGCAGTGCCGGATTAGGACAGGGCGAGAATTCACCCCTCCACTTT.